The T cell receptor beta chain described here comes from a study of blood T cell repertoires in COVID-19. Whole-study context: In each case, the material was cDNA or gDNA derived from T cells, B-cell-depleted T cells, or PBMCs.

CDR1 and CDR2 (germline): ENHRY, SYGVKD. The CDR3 is made up of 13 amino acids. The V and J ends lost 8 bases and 12 bases, in that order; junction bases with no gene match: 8. All enrollees were roughly 18 to 90 years old and from some 24 US areas. Authors' analysis steps: Amplified reference gene primers provided the basis for estimating nucleated cell counts. The method was immunoSEQ multiplex PCR; TCRdb's version includes in-frame clones alone and lacks a portion of them. The DNA was the basis for D and trimming; V, J and clone size are from that table. The data show roughly 220,000 clones, around 81% seen once.

The sequence came from a man aged 25 to 40 with acute COVID-19. Sequencing input: PBMCs or T cells enriched from blood (not recorded which). This chain links TRBV10-3 with TRBJ1-4; 11 positions agree with TRBD1. CDR3 region: CAIRSRDRGELFF. In nucleotides, the CDR3 is TGTGCCATCCGGTCCCGGGACAGGGGGGAACTGTTTTTT.